This T cell receptor (beta chain) stems from a study of cytotoxic CD8 clonotypes in ibrutinib-treated CLL. Study-wide background: The authors obtained response samples at a median of about 12 months of treatment, range 6 to 36.

This table comes from immunoSEQ multiplex PCR, and its TCRdb copy is limited to in-frame clones, with some not included. The sample gives 110,000 to 150,000 clones, approximately 90% of which show up once; 10% to 14% is in the top ten. Germline CDR1 LGHNT, CDR2 FRNRAP. Trimming shortened V by 0 bases and J by 3 bases, and 17 bases separated the two germline ends. The CDR3 contains 18 residues. The chain combines TRBV12-5 with TRBJ2-2, with D tentatively TRBD1 (6 bases). This sequence was found in a human donor with chronic lymphocytic leukemia. The input for sequencing was PBMCs, taken after 12 months of ibrutinib treatment. Here the CDR3 DNA reads TGTGCTAGTGGTTTGGTATCGACAGGTTCATTTGACACCGGGGAGCTGTTTTTT. It yields the protein CASGLVSTGSFDTGELFF.